The 5 T cell receptor beta chains below were found in one sample sequenced in a study of T cells in Graves' hyperthyroidism and ophthalmopathy. RNA transcripts served as the template for amplifying TCR beta CDR3 regions. HTBI primers were employed in a first-round RT-PCR of the TCR CDR3. Each CDR3 protein gets one entry after TCRdb re-called the multiplex PCR reads with MiXCR. The table has 330,000 or so distinct CDR3 sequences, over 15% seen once. Material for sequencing was blood. These receptor sequences come from a woman in her forties with Graves' ophthalmopathy.

This clonotype has ten or more counts. J is TRBJ2-7 and V is TRBV10-1; 7 bases match TRBD2. The CDR3 has 16 residues. Germline loops: CDR1 WNHNN, CDR2 SYGVQD (reference sequence). Trimming removed 2 bases from V and 0 bases from J; junction bases left unmatched: 7. Written as DNA, the CDR3 is TGCGCCAGCAGTGAGGGCGGACTAGAATCCTCCTACGAGCAGTACTTC. Translated: CASSEGGLESSYEQYF.

The table lists this clonotype with many counts. The chain has TRBV6-5 and TRBJ1-5; D not certain. The CDR3 loop spans 15 amino acids. The V end was cut by 6 bases, the J end by 2 bases, with 14 bases between. CDR1 is MNHEY, CDR2 SVGAGI, per germline. The CDR3 nucleotides read TGTGCCAGCAGCCCCGGACCGTCGGGCAATCAGCCCCAGCATTTT. Protein sequence: CASSPGPSGNQPQHF.

This clonotype has ten or more counts. The chain recombines TRBV5-1 with TRBJ2-7; D may be TRBD2 (5 bases). Looked up from germline, CDR1 is SGHRS and CDR2 is YFSETQ. V lost 4 bases and J lost 5, with 13 bases in between. The CDR3 is 13 residues long. The chain's CDR3 is CASSATVSDEQYF. The CDR3 bases are TGCGCCAGCAGCGCTACAGTTAGCGACGAGCAGTACTTC.

This clonotype was counted many times. The chain uses TRBV7-9 and TRBJ2-7; TRBD2 matches at 13 bases. The CDR3 is 15 residues long. CDR1 and CDR2 (germline): SEHNR, FQNEAQ (reference sequence). V shed 5 bases, J shed 6 bases, and the junction held 7 bases outside the gene matches. The CDR3 DNA follows: TGTGCCAGCAGCCCACCGGGACTAGCGGGGCTCGAGCAGTACTTC. It encodes CASSPPGLAGLEQYF.

The table lists this clonotype with many counts. This chain connects TRBV5-8 to TRBJ1-5; D unresolved. This CDR3 spans 15 amino acids. Germline V CDR1 and CDR2: SGHTS, YDEGEE. With 4 bases removed from V and 5 bases from J, the gap between germline ends came to 16 bases. CDR3: CASSLGFSGDQPQHF. CDR3 bases: TGTGCCAGCAGCCTGGGTTTTTCGGGAGATCAGCCCCAGCATTTT.